The present T cell receptor (beta chain) was sequenced within a study of untreated major depressive disorder. Points from the study as a whole: The sequencing tests were limited to three preselected Vbeta families. Depressed patients' CD4+ T cells carried increased TRBV05-01 (Vbeta 5.1) usage versus control CD4+ T cells. Differences in TRBV25-01 and TRBV02-01 usage did not reach significance.

To note about this clone: What it binds is not known.

The protocol was immunoSEQ multiplex PCR, while the TCRdb copy is restricted to in-frame clones and leaves out a portion. The top ten clones hold around 0.78% of a sample with about 25,000 clones, over 80% of them seen once. Each depressed patient was pairwise matched to a non-depressed control for sex, age, current smoking status and body mass index. The donors were all European-descended. Unmatched junction bases numbered 7, after V lost 5 bases and J lost 5 bases. Germline V gene data show CDR1 as SNHLY and CDR2 as FYNNEI. The length of the CDR3 is 14 residues. Sequenced material: CD4+ T cells from PBMCs. The chain recombines TRBV2 with TRBJ1-2, with 8 positions matching TRBD1. The origin of this receptor is a woman in her 30s with major depressive disorder. The DNA of the CDR3 is TGTGCCAGCAGTCCAAGGACAGGGACATATGGCTACACCTTC. It translates to CASSPRTGTYGYTF.